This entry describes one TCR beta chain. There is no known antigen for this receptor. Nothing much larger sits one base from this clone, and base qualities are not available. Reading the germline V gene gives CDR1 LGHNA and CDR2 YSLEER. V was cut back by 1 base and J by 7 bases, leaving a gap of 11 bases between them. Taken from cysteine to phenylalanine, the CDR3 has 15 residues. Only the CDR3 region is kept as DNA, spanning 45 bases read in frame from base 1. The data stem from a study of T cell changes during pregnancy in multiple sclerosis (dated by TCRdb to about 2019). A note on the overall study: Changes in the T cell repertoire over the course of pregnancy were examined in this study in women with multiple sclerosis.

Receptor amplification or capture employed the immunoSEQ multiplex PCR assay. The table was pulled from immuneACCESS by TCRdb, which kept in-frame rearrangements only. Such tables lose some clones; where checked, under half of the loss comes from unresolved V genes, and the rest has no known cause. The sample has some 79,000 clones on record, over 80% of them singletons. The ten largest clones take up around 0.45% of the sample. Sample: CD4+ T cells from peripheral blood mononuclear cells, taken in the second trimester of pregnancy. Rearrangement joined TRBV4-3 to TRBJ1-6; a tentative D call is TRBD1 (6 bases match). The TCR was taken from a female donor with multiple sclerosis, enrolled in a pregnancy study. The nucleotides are TGCGCCAGCAGCCAAGCCGACAGGTTCAATTCACCCCTCCACTTT. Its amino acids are CASSQADRFNSPLHF.